The 27 T cell receptor beta chains presented below share a single source sample, sequenced in a study of blood T cell repertoires in COVID-19. Sequenced by immunoSEQ multiplex PCR; TCRdb stores in-frame clones only, minus some. Of approximately 150,000 clones listed, roughly 86% were seen once; the top ten hold roughly 3.4%. Sequences were obtained from PBMCs or T cells enriched from blood (not recorded which). The origin of the receptors is a woman between 50 and 59 years old with acute COVID-19.

This clone appeared a single time. V usage is TRBV7-3 and J usage is TRBJ2-1; 7 bases align to TRBD1. This CDR3 comprises 16 residues. Germline V gene sequence: CDR1 SGHTA, CDR2 FQGTGA. Unmatched junction bases numbered 9, after V lost 1 base and J lost 6 bases. DNA of the CDR3: TGTGCCAGCAGCTTAATCTCGACAGGGCAGACCAATGAGCAGTTCTTC. It codes for CASSLISTGQTNEQFF.

This chain uses TRBV30 with TRBJ2-7; the D gene is possibly TRBD2 (6 bases). The CDR3 is 14 residues long. V was shortened by 2 bases and J by 0 bases, with 11 bases between the two germline ends. The germline CDR1 and CDR2 sequences are GTSNPN and SVGIG (reference sequence). The CDR3 sequence: CAWSLGGNSYEQYF. The CDR3 coding sequence is TGTGCCTGGAGTCTCGGCGGGAACTCCTACGAGCAGTACTTC.

The chain joins TRBV4-2 to TRBJ2-1, with D unclear. Germline V gives CDR1 LGHNA, CDR2 YNFKEQ. This CDR3 has 14 amino acids. V dropped 0 bases and J dropped 5 bases, with 8 bases sitting between them. CDR3 in amino acids: CASSQDNTNNEQFF. In DNA, the CDR3 is TGTGCCAGCAGCCAAGATAATACTAACAATGAGCAGTTCTTC.

CDR3 loop: CASTITRDTIYF. DNA for the CDR3: TGTGCCAGCACCATAACCCGGGACACCATATATTTT. This chain uses TRBV2 with TRBJ1-3; D is undetermined. Trimming left V 7 bases short and J 8 bases short, with 12 bases between. The CDR3 is 12 amino acids. The V gene's germline CDR1 is SNHLY and CDR2 FYNNEI.

The chain employs TRBV30 and TRBJ2-1, with D possibly TRBD2 on 5 matching bases. V was trimmed by 2 bases and J by 1 base, leaving 9 bases between them. The germline V gene has CDR1 GTSNPN and CDR2 SVGIG (reference sequence). The length of the CDR3 is 14 residues. CDR3 DNA sequence: TGTGCCTGGAGTATAACGGGATCCTACAATGAGCAGTTCTTC. Translation gives CAWSITGSYNEQFF.

The chain couples TRBV11-3 to TRBJ2-1; D not certain. Germline CDR1 is SGHNT and CDR2 is YENEEA. The CDR3 length is 10 residues. Deletions cut 8 bases from V and 10 bases from J, with 9 bases between. DNA for the CDR3: TGTGCCAGCGGCCAGGAAGAGCAGTTCTTC. This gives the protein CASGQEEQFF.

The chain links TRBV5-1 to TRBJ2-7, with a tentative D call TRBD1 (5 bases). This CDR3 is 14 amino acids long. Germline V gene data show CDR1 as SGHRS and CDR2 as YFSETQ. The germline V and J ends were trimmed by 4 bases and 0 bases, with 11 bases remaining between them. The CDR3, as DNA: TGCGCCAGCAGCCAAGACAGCAACTCCTACGAGCAGTACTTC. Translating it yields CASSQDSNSYEQYF.

The V gene is TRBV7-9, the J gene TRBJ1-5; D is perhaps TRBD1 (5 bases). V was cut by 5 bases and J by 8 bases, with 13 bases left in between. The CDR3 extends over 13 amino acids. Germline lookup yields CDR1 SEHNR and CDR2 FQNEAQ (reference sequence). DNA of the CDR3: TGTGCCAGCAGCATCATGGGGGGTGAGCCCCAGCATTTT. It yields the protein CASSIMGGEPQHF.

This clone was counted once. The J gene is TRBJ2-1, the V gene TRBV7-9, with 13 bases aligning to TRBD2. CDR1 is SEHNR, CDR2 FQNEAQ, per germline (reference sequence). The CDR3 spans 17 residues. Losses at the gene ends were 4 bases for V and 7 bases for J; bases not matched to a gene: 10. The CDR3 reads CASSYHEGLAGRNEQFF. As DNA, the CDR3 is TGTGCCAGCAGCTACCACGAGGGACTAGCGGGAAGGAATGAGCAGTTCTTC.

The chain joins TRBV7-2 to TRBJ1-3; D is possibly TRBD1 (6 bases). Germline CDR1 and CDR2: SGHTA and FQGNSA. The CDR3 runs 14 residues. Trimming removed 5 bases at V and 2 bases at J, with 10 bases between. CDR3 bases: TGTGCCAGCAGCCAGGGGACGGCTGGAAACACCATATATTTT. Amino acids: CASSQGTAGNTIYF.

This sequence joins TRBV19 and TRBJ1-4; D remains unclear. CDR3 length: 15 residues. Trimming took 4 bases from V and 2 from J, leaving 11 bases between them. Per the germline V gene, CDR1 is LNHDA and CDR2 is SQIVND (reference sequence). CDR3 sequence (DNA): TGTGCCAGTAGTAGGCACGGGGATACTAATGAAAAACTGTTTTTT. It codes for CASSRHGDTNEKLFF. The full variable domain, rest sourced from reference TRBV19 and TRBJ1-4, is DGGITQSPKYLFRKEGQNVTLSCEQNLNHDAMYWYRQDPGQGLRLIYYSQIVNDFQKGDIAEGYSVSREKKESFPLTVTSAQKNPTAFYLCASSRHGDTNEKLFFGSGTQLSVL.

The chain uses TRBV11-3 and TRBJ1-2; no definite D call. Between the trimmed V and J ends, which lost 10 bases and 4 bases, there was a span of 16 bases. Germline loops: CDR1 SGHNT, CDR2 YENEEA. The CDR3 length is 13 residues. CDR3: CAIRPVSGYGYTF. The DNA for the CDR3 is TGTGCCATCCGGCCGGTATCGGGCTATGGCTACACCTTC. The complete variable domain, with remaining parts taken from reference TRBV11-3 and TRBJ1-2, reads EAGVVQSPRYKIIEKKQPVAFWCNPISGHNTLYWYLQNLGQGPELLIRYENEEAVDDSQLPKDRFSAERLKGVDSTLKIQPAELGDSAVYLCAIRPVSGYGYTFGSGTRLTVV.

This clone was counted once. This sequence joins TRBV9 and TRBJ1-2, with D perhaps TRBD1 (5 bases). V lost 0 bases and J 8 bases, leaving 11 bases between the germline ends. This CDR3 is 13 amino acids long. Germline CDR1 SGDLS, CDR2 YYNGEE. This CDR3 reads CASSVGQGRGYTF. CDR3 DNA: TGTGCCAGCAGCGTAGGCCAGGGAAGGGGCTACACCTTC.

The chain combines TRBV10-1 with TRBJ2-7; tentative D call: TRBD1 (5 bases). The ends were cut back, 5 bases at V and 6 bases at J, with 14 bases in the middle. From germline, CDR1 is WNHNN and CDR2 SYGVQD (reference sequence). This CDR3 is 13 amino acids long. CDR3 protein: CASSRSPGSEQYF. CDR3 DNA sequence: TGCGCCAGCAGTCGTTCCCCAGGGTCCGAGCAGTACTTC.

V gene TRBV4-2 combines with J gene TRBJ1-2, with 7 bases lining up with TRBD1. The CDR3 extends over 16 amino acids. In germline, CDR1 is LGHNA, CDR2 YNFKEQ. V shed 1 base and J 2 bases; nucleotides not matched to a gene: 7. The chain's CDR3 is CASSQGQTGDNYGYTF. CDR3 DNA sequence: TGTGCCAGCAGCCAAGGTCAAACAGGGGACAACTATGGCTACACCTTC.

The genes are TRBV10-3 and TRBJ1-2; a weak D match, TRBD1 (5 bases). V lost 1 base and J 7 bases, leaving 16 bases between the germline ends. Looked up from germline, CDR1 is ENHRY and CDR2 is SYGVKD. The CDR3 is made up of 15 amino acids. The chain's CDR3 is CAISELEEGSAGYTF. Here the CDR3 DNA reads TGTGCCATCAGTGAGTTAGAGGAGGGGTCTGCTGGCTACACCTTC.

The chain links TRBV2 to TRBJ2-3, with TRBD2 matching over 7 bases. Germline values: CDR1 SNHLY, CDR2 FYNNEI. This CDR3 is 14 amino acids long. After removal of 2 bases from V and 3 bases from J, the junction contained 2 bases not matched to a gene. CDR3 DNA sequence: TGTGCCAGCAGTGAACTTAGCGGGACAGATACGCAGTATTTT. Translation gives CASSELSGTDTQYF.

This clone occurred once. The rearrangement links TRBV27 to TRBJ2-3; D is unclear. Germline CDR1 reads MNHEY; CDR2 reads SMNVEV (reference sequence). V was pared by 0 bases and J by 0 bases, with 10 bases between. The length of the CDR3 is 16 residues. For the CDR3, the DNA is TGTGCCAGCAGTTTATCGGTGGTTACTAGCACAGATACGCAGTATTTT. Protein product: CASSLSVVTSTDTQYF.

This clone was detected once. CDR3 in DNA: TGTGCCAGCAGTTACCGAGGGGGCGCGGGTTCACCCCTCCACTTT. Protein product: CASSYRGGAGSPLHF. The chain combines TRBV6-5 with TRBJ1-6, with TRBD1 matching over 7 bases. The CDR3 is 15 residues long. V gave up 2 bases and J gave up 9 bases; unmatched junction bases: 7. In germline, CDR1 is MNHEY, CDR2 SVGAGI.

The chain carries TRBV27 and TRBJ1-6, with D unclear. V lost 3 bases, J lost 7 bases, and 10 bases lay in between. The CDR3 sequence is 14 residues long. Germline lookup yields CDR1 MNHEY and CDR2 SMNVEV (reference sequence). The CDR3 region is CASSLWRQNSPLHF. CDR3 DNA sequence: TGTGCCAGCAGTTTGTGGAGGCAGAATTCACCCCTCCACTTT.

This chain connects TRBV29-1 to TRBJ2-2, with D hard to call. Germline loops: CDR1 SQVTM, CDR2 ANQGSEA. The CDR3 covers 12 residues. The germline V and J ends were trimmed by 4 bases and 4 bases, with 7 bases remaining between them. Here the CDR3 reads CSVAGGTGELFF. CDR3 DNA: TGCAGCGTTGCCGGCGGCACCGGGGAGCTGTTTTTT.

The V call is TRBV9, the J call TRBJ2-5, with D hard to call. Germline lookup yields CDR1 SGDLS and CDR2 YYNGEE. The CDR3 contains 16 residues. Trimming removed 0 bases from V and 1 base from J, with 13 bases in between. Written as DNA, the CDR3 is TGTGCCAGCAGCGTAGAGTCGTCCGGTTTCCAAGAGACCCAGTACTTC. Translating it yields CASSVESSGFQETQYF.

The V and J genes are TRBV19 and TRBJ2-1; 9 bases match TRBD1. With 7 bases clipped from V and 2 bases from J, the junction kept 3 bases outside the gene matches. CDR3 length: 14 residues. The germline gives CDR1 LNHDA, CDR2 SQIVND (reference sequence). Here the CDR3 DNA reads TGTGCCAGTATGGGACAGGGCCCCTACAATGAGCAGTTCTTC. Protein sequence: CASMGQGPYNEQFF.

V and J are TRBV19 and TRBJ2-5; D perhaps matches TRBD2 (6 bases). The V end lost 5 bases, the J end lost 5 bases, and 18 bases lay between the germline ends. The CDR3 consists of 15 residues. The V gene's germline CDR1 is LNHDA and CDR2 SQIVND (reference sequence). The CDR3 loop reads CASSELAGRPETQYF. CDR3 DNA sequence: TGTGCCAGTAGTGAGCTGGCGGGAAGACCTGAGACCCAGTACTTC.

The V and J genes are TRBV5-1 and TRBJ1-4; 7 bases fit TRBD1. Germline V CDR1 and CDR2: SGHRS, YFSETQ. The CDR3 runs 14 residues. The J segment lost 5 bases and the V segment lost 5 bases, leaving 6 bases of the junction unmatched. CDR3 bases: TGCGCCAGCAGACCCGGGACAGTGAATGAAAAACTGTTTTTT. It encodes CASRPGTVNEKLFF.

The rearrangement links TRBV12-5 to TRBJ1-5, with TRBD1 matching 9 bases. Unmatched junction bases numbered 2, after V lost 5 bases and J lost 3 bases. The CDR3 has 14 residues. Germline V gene lookup returns CDR1 LGHNT and CDR2 FRNRAP. This chain's CDR3 is CASGDRGDNQPQHF. In DNA form, the CDR3 reads TGTGCTAGTGGTGACAGGGGGGACAATCAGCCCCAGCATTTT.

The V call is TRBV19, the J call TRBJ2-3; maybe TRBD2 (6 bases). The V gene's germline CDR1 is LNHDA and CDR2 SQIVND (reference sequence). This CDR3 has 12 residues. V lost 8 bases and J 6 bases, leaving 12 bases between the germline ends. CDR3 coding DNA: TGTGCCAGTCGCGGGGATTGGGATACGCAGTATTTT. Its translation: CASRGDWDTQYF.